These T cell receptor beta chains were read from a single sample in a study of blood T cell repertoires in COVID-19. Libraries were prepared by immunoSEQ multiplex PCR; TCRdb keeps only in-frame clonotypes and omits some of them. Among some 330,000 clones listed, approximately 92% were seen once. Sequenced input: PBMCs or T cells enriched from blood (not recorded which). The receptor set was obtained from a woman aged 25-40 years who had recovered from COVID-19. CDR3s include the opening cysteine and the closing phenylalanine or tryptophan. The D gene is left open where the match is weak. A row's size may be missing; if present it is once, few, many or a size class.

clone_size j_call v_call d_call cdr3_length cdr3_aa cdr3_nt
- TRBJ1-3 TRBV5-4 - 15 CASSPPAGTGNTIYF TGTGCCAGCAGCCCGCCGGCGGGCACTGGAAACACCATATATTTT
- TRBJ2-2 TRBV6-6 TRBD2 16 CASRTMPGGDTGELFF TGTGCCAGCAGAACGATGCCGGGAGGAGACACCGGGGAGCTGTTTTTT
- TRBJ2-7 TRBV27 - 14 CASRLQGRVHEQYF TGTGCCAGCCGGCTACAGGGAAGAGTCCACGAGCAGTACTTC
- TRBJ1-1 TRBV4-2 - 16 CASSQGGLMRNTEAFF TGTGCCAGCAGCCAAGGTGGACTCATGCGGAACACTGAAGCTTTCTTT
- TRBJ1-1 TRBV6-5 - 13 CASTLYRDTEAFF TGTGCCAGCACCCTCTACAGGGATACTGAAGCTTTCTTT
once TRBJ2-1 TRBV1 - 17 CTSSQGRWVGKNNEQFF TGCACCAGCAGCCAAGGAAGGTGGGTCGGGAAGAACAATGAGCAGTTCTTC
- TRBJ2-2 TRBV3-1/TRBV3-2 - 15 CASSPRGAAPGELFF TGTGCCAGCAGCCCCCGGGGAGCTGCTCCCGGGGAGCTGTTTTTT
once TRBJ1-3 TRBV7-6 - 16 CASSDFGQLSGNTIYF TGTGCCAGCAGCGATTTTGGACAGCTCTCTGGAAACACCATATATTTT
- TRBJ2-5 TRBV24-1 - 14 CATSDLVRQETQYF TGTGCCACCAGTGATTTGGTCAGACAAGAGACCCAGTACTTC
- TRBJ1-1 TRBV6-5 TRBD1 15 CASSQDRLTNTEAFF TGTGCCAGCAGCCAGGACAGGCTCACGAACACTGAAGCTTTCTTT
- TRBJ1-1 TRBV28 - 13 CASSLQQTFEAFF TGTGCCAGCAGTTTGCAACAGACGTTTGAAGCTTTCTTT
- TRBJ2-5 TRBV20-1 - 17 CSASGFRDSLTQETQYF TGCAGTGCTAGTGGCTTTAGAGACTCCCTCACCCAAGAGACCCAGTACTTC
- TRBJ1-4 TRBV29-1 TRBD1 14 CSVRPGQGTEKLFF TGCAGCGTGCGACCGGGACAGGGGACTGAAAAACTGTTTTTT
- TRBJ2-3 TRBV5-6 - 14 CASSFDWNTDTQYF TGTGCCAGCAGCTTTGACTGGAACACAGATACGCAGTATTTT
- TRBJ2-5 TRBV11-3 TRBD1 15 CASSSGGWGKETQYF TGTGCCAGCAGCTCAGGGGGATGGGGGAAAGAGACCCAGTACTTC
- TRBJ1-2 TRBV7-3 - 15 CASSPTREAAGGYTF TGTGCCAGCAGCCCGACGAGAGAGGCCGCTGGCGGCTACACCTTC
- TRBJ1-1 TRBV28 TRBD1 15 CASTPDRGRITEAFF TGTGCCAGCACCCCAGACAGGGGGAGGATCACTGAAGCTTTCTTT
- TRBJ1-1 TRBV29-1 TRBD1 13 CSVLRQGATEAFF TGCAGCGTTCTCCGACAGGGGGCCACTGAAGCTTTCTTT
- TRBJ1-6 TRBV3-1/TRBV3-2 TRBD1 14 CASSRGQGHSPLHF TGTGCCAGCAGCCGGGGACAGGGCCATTCACCCCTCCACTTT
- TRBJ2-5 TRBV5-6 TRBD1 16 CASSLVSGGVGETQYF TGTGCCAGCAGCTTGGTTTCAGGGGGCGTCGGGGAGACCCAGTACTTC
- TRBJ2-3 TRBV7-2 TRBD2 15 CASSFTGGPADTQYF TGTGCCAGCAGCTTTACGGGAGGGCCAGCAGATACGCAGTATTTT
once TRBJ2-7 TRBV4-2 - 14 CASSPSWLAHEQYF TGTGCCAGCAGCCCTAGTTGGCTGGCCCACGAGCAGTACTTC
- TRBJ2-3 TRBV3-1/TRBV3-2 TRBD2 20 CASSQDGQQLAAFNADTQYF TGTGCCAGCAGCCAAGATGGTCAACAACTAGCGGCCTTCAACGCAGATACGCAGTATTTT
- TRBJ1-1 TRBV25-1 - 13 CASSEFGGSEAFF TGTGCCAGCAGTGAATTCGGAGGCTCTGAAGCTTTCTTT
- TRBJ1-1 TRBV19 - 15 CASSINGNANTEAFF TGTGCCAGTAGTATTAATGGCAACGCGAACACTGAAGCTTTCTTT
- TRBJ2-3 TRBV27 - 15 CASTKALAGTDTQYF TGTGCCAGCACTAAGGCACTAGCAGGCACAGATACGCAGTATTTT
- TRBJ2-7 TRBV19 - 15 CASSMGRTKAYEQYF TGTGCCAGTAGTATGGGGCGGACCAAGGCCTACGAGCAGTACTTC
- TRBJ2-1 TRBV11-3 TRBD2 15 CASSRLAGVYNEQFF TGTGCCAGCAGCAGACTAGCGGGAGTCTACAATGAGCAGTTCTTC
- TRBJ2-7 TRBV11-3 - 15 CASSLEGGSSYEQYF TGTGCCAGCAGCCTCGAGGGGGGGTCCTCCTACGAGCAGTACTTC
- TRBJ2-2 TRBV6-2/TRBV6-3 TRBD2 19 CASSYSGLAGSRWTGELFF TGTGCCAGCAGTTACTCTGGACTAGCGGGGTCCAGGTGGACCGGGGAGCTGTTTTTT
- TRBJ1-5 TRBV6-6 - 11 CASIPRRGQHF TGTGCCAGCATCCCACGGAGGGGCCAGCATTTT
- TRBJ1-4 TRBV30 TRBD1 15 CAWSDGQGRNEKLFF TGTGCCTGGAGCGACGGACAGGGGCGTAATGAAAAACTGTTTTTT
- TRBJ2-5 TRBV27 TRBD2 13 CASSRGLAETQYF TGTGCCAGCAGTCGCGGACTAGCCGAGACCCAGTACTTC
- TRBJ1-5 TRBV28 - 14 CASSRTVGNQPQHF TGTGCCAGCAGTAGGACAGTTGGCAATCAGCCCCAGCATTTT
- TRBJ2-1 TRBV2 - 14 CASSEAYYHNEQFF TGTGCCAGCAGTGAAGCTTACTACCACAATGAGCAGTTCTTC
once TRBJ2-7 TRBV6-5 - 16 CASSYSAGYRSYEQYF TGTGCCAGCAGTTACTCGGCGGGGTATAGATCCTACGAGCAGTACTTC